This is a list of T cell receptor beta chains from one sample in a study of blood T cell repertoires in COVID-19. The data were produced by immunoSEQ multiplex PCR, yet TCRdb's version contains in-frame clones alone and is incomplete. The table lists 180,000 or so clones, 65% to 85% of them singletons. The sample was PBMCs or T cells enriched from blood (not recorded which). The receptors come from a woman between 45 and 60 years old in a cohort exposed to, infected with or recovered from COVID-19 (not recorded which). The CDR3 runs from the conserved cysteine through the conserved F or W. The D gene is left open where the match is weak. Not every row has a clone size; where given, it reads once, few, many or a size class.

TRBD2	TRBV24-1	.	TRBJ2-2	TGTGCCACCGCCGGGAGCTTTAACCGGGGGGACACCGGGGAGCTGTTTTTT	CATAGSFNRGDTGELFF
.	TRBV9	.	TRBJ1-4	TGTGCCAGCAGCGTTGGCCTCGGGAGAGAAAAACTGTTTTTT	CASSVGLGREKLFF
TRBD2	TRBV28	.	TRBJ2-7	TGTGCCAGCAGTTTCCGGCTACTAGCGGGACCCCTCGAGCAGTACTTC	CASSFRLLAGPLEQYF
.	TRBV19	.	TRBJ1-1	TGTGCTACTGGGATATCTCGGGATACTGAAGCTTTCTTT	CATGISRDTEAFF
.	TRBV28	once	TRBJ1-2	TGTGCCAGCAGTTCCGCGGTTAGCGGCTACACCTTC	CASSSAVSGYTF
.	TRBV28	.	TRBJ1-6	TGTGCCAGCAACTTAAATAATTCACCCCTCCACTTT	CASNLNNSPLHF
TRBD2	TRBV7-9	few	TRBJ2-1	TGTGCCAGCAGCTTAGTACCTAGCGGGAATGACAATGAGCAGTTCTTC	CASSLVPSGNDNEQFF
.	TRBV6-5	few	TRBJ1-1	TGTGCCAGCAGTTTTAGAAGCGTGAACACTGAAGCTTTCTTT	CASSFRSVNTEAFF
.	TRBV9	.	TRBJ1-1	TGTGCCAGCAGCGTAGGTTCCTACACTGAAGCTTTCTTT	CASSVGSYTEAFF
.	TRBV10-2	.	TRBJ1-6	TGCGCCAGCAGTGAGCAACAGGGCTCCTATAATTCACCCCTCCACTTT	CASSEQQGSYNSPLHF
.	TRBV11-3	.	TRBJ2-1	TGTGCCAGCAGCTCCAACAATGAGCAGTTCTTC	CASSSNNEQFF
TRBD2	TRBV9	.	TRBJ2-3	TGTGCCAGCAGCGCCCCGCTGACTAGCGCCAGGATTGACACAGATACGCAGTATTTT	CASSAPLTSARIDTDTQYF